The 13 T cell receptor beta chains below were found in one sample sequenced in a study of blood T cell repertoires in COVID-19. TCRdb's table, derived via immunoSEQ multiplex PCR, lists solely in-frame clones and lacks some. The sample includes about 310,000 clones, roughly 90% of them seen just once. Sample: peripheral blood. The receptors stem from a woman in her twenties or thirties with COVID-19, enrolled during active disease.

The chain uses TRBV25-1 and TRBJ2-3; 15 positions agree with TRBD2. Germline lookup yields CDR1 MGHDK and CDR2 SYGVNS. The CDR3 contains 17 residues. The ends lost 4 bases at V and 4 bases at J; junction bases unmatched: 6. CDR3 bases: TGTGCCAGCAGTGGCTGGACTAGCGGGAGGGCCGCAGATACGCAGTATTTT. Protein: CASSGWTSGRAADTQYF.

This clone was recorded a few times. The chain uses TRBV27 and TRBJ1-1; possible D gene TRBD1, 6 bases. Germline CDR1 and CDR2: MNHEY and SMNVEV (reference sequence). Trimming stripped 5 bases from V and 2 bases from J, with 15 bases between. This CDR3 region has 15 residues. Written as DNA, the CDR3 is TGTGCCAGCAGTCCCTGGACAGAACGAAACACTGAAGCTTTCTTT. Its protein is CASSPWTERNTEAFF.

This chain joins TRBV7-9 and TRBJ1-1, with 7 positions matching TRBD1. After removal of 3 bases from V and 11 bases from J, the junction contained 12 bases not matched to a gene. This CDR3 comprises 14 residues. The germline V gene encodes CDR1 SEHNR and CDR2 FQNEAQ (reference sequence). The CDR3 coding sequence is TGTGCCAGCAGCTTCCAGGGGGACCTTTCGGCCGCTTTCTTT. Translating it yields CASSFQGDLSAAFF.

The rearrangement joins TRBV7-8 to TRBJ2-2; possibly TRBD2 for D (6 bases). The CDR3 has 15 residues. V lost 3 bases and J lost 4, with 12 bases in between. Germline lookup yields CDR1 SGHVS and CDR2 FQNEAQ. CDR3 bases: TGTGCCAGCAGCTTTTCCGGGAGTCTCACCGGGGAGCTGTTTTTT. This gives the protein CASSFSGSLTGELFF. Full variable domain (outside the CDR3, taken from reference TRBV7-8 and TRBJ2-2): GAGVSQSPRYKVAKRGQDVALRCDPISGHVSLFWYQQALGQGPEFLTYFQNEAQLDKSGLPSDRFFAERPEGSVSTLKIQRTQQEDSAVYLCASSFSGSLTGELFFGEGSRLTVL.

The CDR3 reads CASSLGWLAGDNEQFF. The CDR3 bases are TGTGCCAGCAGCTTAGGATGGCTAGCGGGAGATAATGAGCAGTTCTTC. The chain combines TRBV11-3 with TRBJ2-1, with 10 bases lining up with TRBD2. This CDR3 region has 16 residues. The germline CDR1 and CDR2 sequences are SGHNT and YENEEA. Trimming took 1 base from V and 7 from J; bases not matched to a gene: 7.

The chain joins TRBV21-1 to TRBJ2-3; the D call of TRBD1 is as the table states it, not checked on the DNA. TRBV21-1 is a pseudogene locus. The CDR3 loop spans 19 amino acids. CDR3 region: CASSNRTGPYSSSTDTQYF. CDR3 nucleotide sequence: TGTGCCAGCAGCAATAGGACAGGGCCCTACTCCTCTAGCACAGATACGCAGTATTTT.

The gene calls are TRBV7-9 and TRBJ2-1; TRBD1 aligns across 9 bases. With 5 bases clipped from V and 5 bases from J, the junction kept 7 bases outside the gene matches. The CDR3 length is 15 residues. The V gene's germline CDR1 is SEHNR and CDR2 FQNEAQ (reference sequence). The CDR3 nucleotides are TGTGCCAGCAGCCCAACAGGGGGCATCAACAATGAGCAGTTCTTC. Residues: CASSPTGGINNEQFF.

CDR3 nucleotide sequence: TGTGCCACCAGCAGAGGACGGGAGGCTCCCTACGAGCAGTACTTC. Encoded protein: CATSRGREAPYEQYF. The chain links TRBV15 to TRBJ2-7, with 7 bases matching TRBD2. Trimming took 1 base from V and 2 from J; bases not matched to a gene: 5. The CDR3 runs to 15 residues. Germline-derived CDR1 and CDR2 are LNHNV and YYDKDF (reference sequence).

The genes are TRBV5-6 and TRBJ1-2; D is unresolved. The CDR3 runs to 17 residues. CDR1 is SGHDT, CDR2 YYEEEE, per germline. The ends were cut back, 4 bases at V and 0 bases at J, with 19 bases in the middle. This chain's CDR3 is CASSLGSLLSSNYGYTF. Here the CDR3 DNA reads TGTGCCAGCAGCCTGGGGAGCTTGCTTTCGTCTAACTATGGCTACACCTTC. Full variable domain (rest looked up from reference TRBV5-6 and TRBJ1-2): DAGVTQSPTHLIKTRGQQVTLRCSPKSGHDTVSWYQQALGQGPQFIFQYYEEEERQRGNFPDRFSGHQFPNYSSELNVNALLLGDSALYLCASSLGSLLSSNYGYTFGSGTRLTVV.

V is TRBV6-6 and J is TRBJ2-1, with a possible D match to TRBD2 (5 bases). The CDR3 spans 14 residues. The V end lost 6 bases, the J end lost 5 bases, and 14 bases lay between the germline ends. Germline CDR1 reads MNHNY; CDR2 reads SVGAGI (reference sequence). The CDR3 nucleotides are TGTGCCAGCAGCCGCCGGGTGGGAGACAATGAGCAGTTCTTC. Translating it yields CASSRRVGDNEQFF.

The chain is built from TRBV7-9 and TRBJ2-7; weak D call: TRBD1 (5 bases). The CDR3 extends over 15 amino acids. Trimming stripped 1 base from V and 1 base from J, with 11 bases between. Germline V gene lookup returns CDR1 SEHNR and CDR2 FQNEAQ (reference sequence). The chain's CDR3 is CASSLVGEASYEQYF. In nucleotides, the CDR3 is TGTGCCAGCAGCTTAGTAGGGGAAGCATCCTACGAGCAGTACTTC.

This clone was seen more than once but under ten times. The rearrangement joins TRBV7-9 to TRBJ2-1; 10 bases agree with TRBD2. The germline V gene encodes CDR1 SEHNR and CDR2 FQNEAQ (reference sequence). With 2 bases clipped from V and 8 bases from J, the junction kept 6 bases outside the gene matches. This CDR3 has 15 amino acids. The CDR3 DNA is TGTGCCAGCAGCTTATCTAGCGGGAGACGTGATGAGCAGTTCTTC. This codes for CASSLSSGRRDEQFF.

The V and J genes are TRBV7-2 and TRBJ1-5; 8 bases match TRBD1. Germline values: CDR1 SGHTA, CDR2 FQGNSA. The CDR3 consists of 14 residues. V was pared by 5 bases and J by 6 bases, with 6 bases of the junction left unmatched. As DNA, the CDR3 is TGTGCCAGCAGCCTCGGACAGGGTGGTCAGCCCCAGCATTTT. Encoded protein: CASSLGQGGQPQHF.